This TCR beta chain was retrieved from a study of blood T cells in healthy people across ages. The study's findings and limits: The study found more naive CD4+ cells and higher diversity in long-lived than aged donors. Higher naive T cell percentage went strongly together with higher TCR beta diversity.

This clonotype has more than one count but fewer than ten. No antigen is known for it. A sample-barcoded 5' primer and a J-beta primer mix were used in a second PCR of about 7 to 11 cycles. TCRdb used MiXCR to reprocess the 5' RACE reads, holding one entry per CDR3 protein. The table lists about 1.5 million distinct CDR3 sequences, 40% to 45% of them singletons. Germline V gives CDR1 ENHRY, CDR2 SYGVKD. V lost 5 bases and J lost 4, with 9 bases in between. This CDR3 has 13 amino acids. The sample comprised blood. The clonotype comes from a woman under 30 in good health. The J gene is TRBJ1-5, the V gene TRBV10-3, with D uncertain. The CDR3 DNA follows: TGTGCCATCAGTAAGGCACTTAATCAGCCCCAGCATTTT. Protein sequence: CAISKALNQPQHF.